Listed below are T cell receptor beta chains from one sample, sequenced in a study of cytomegalovirus exposure and HLA in healthy donors. Measured with immunoSEQ multiplex PCR; TCRdb has only the in-frame clones, and not every one. The sample has 85,000 to 110,000 clones, around two thirds seen once. Sequenced: PBMCs. The receptors originated from a woman aged 45-59 years in good health and CMV-seronegative. Both conserved end residues are part of each CDR3. The order of the fields is V gene, J gene, D gene, clone size, CDR3 protein, CDR3 DNA. The D gene is left open where the match is weak. Size is omitted from some rows. Given values are once, few, many or a class for expanded clones.

TRBV29-1,TRBJ2-1,TRBD2,NA,CSVGPAGLYNEQFF,TGCAGCGTTGGACCAGCGGGGCTATACAATGAGCAGTTCTTC
TRBV11-1,TRBJ2-3,NA,NA,CASSSADTQYF,TGTGCCAGCAGCTCGGCAGATACGCAGTATTTT
TRBV18,TRBJ2-1,NA,NA,CASSPPQGLGSYNEQFF,TGTGCCAGCTCACCACCTCAGGGGTTGGGCTCCTACAATGAGCAGTTCTTC
TRBV7-9,TRBJ2-3,TRBD2,NA,CASSKAGVDTQYF,TGTGCCAGCAGCAAAGCGGGAGTAGATACGCAGTATTTT
TRBV11-1,TRBJ1-5,NA,NA,CASSVHSDQPQHF,TGTGCCAGCAGCGTCCACTCGGATCAGCCCCAGCATTTT
TRBV9,TRBJ2-1,TRBD1,NA,CASSGTGSNNEQFF,TGTGCCAGCAGCGGGACAGGGTCGAACAATGAGCAGTTCTTC
TRBV5-1,TRBJ2-5,TRBD1,once,CASSGTAQETQYF,TGCGCCAGCAGCGGGACAGCCCAAGAGACCCAGTACTTC
TRBV4-1,TRBJ1-1,NA,few,CASSQGLTRGTEAFF,TGCGCCAGCAGCCAGGGACTCACAAGAGGGACTGAAGCTTTCTTT
TRBV29-1,TRBJ2-5,TRBD2,NA,CSVEGRGGAPRETQYF,TGCAGCGTTGAGGGGCGGGGGGGCGCCCCCAGGGAGACCCAGTACTTC
TRBV28,TRBJ2-7,TRBD2,once,CASTSGGYEQYF,TGTGCCAGCACTAGCGGGGGCTACGAGCAGTACTTC
TRBV14,TRBJ2-7,NA,NA,CASSQDIGVYEQYF,TGTGCCAGCAGCCAAGATATAGGGGTCTACGAGCAGTACTTC
TRBV6-5,TRBJ1-2,NA,NA,CASSYLGQHGYTF,TGTGCCAGCAGTTACCTCGGACAGCATGGCTACACCTTC
TRBV6-5,TRBJ2-1,TRBD2,NA,CASSYVLAGGSEQFF,TGTGCCAGCAGTTACGTCCTAGCGGGGGGGAGTGAGCAGTTCTTC
TRBV10-1,TRBJ1-2,NA,NA,CASSESGTAVGYTF,TGCGCCAGCAGTGAGTCGGGGACTGCGGTTGGCTACACCTTC
TRBV4-2,TRBJ2-2,NA,NA,CASSQERFTGELFF,TGTGCCAGCAGCCAAGAGAGATTCACCGGGGAGCTGTTTTTT
TRBV6-6,TRBJ2-5,TRBD1,NA,CASGKQGQVGETQYF,TGTGCCAGCGGCAAACAGGGGCAAGTGGGAGAGACCCAGTACTTC
TRBV28,TRBJ2-7,NA,once,CASSPFKLLNYYTYEQYF,TGTGCCAGCAGTCCTTTTAAGCTACTTAACTACTATACCTACGAGCAGTACTTC
TRBV4-1,TRBJ2-1,NA,once,CASSRQHRVSYNEQFF,TGCGCCAGCAGCCGCCAGCACAGGGTATCCTACAATGAGCAGTTCTTC
TRBV6-4,TRBJ1-2,TRBD1,few,CASSSTGDNYGYTF,TGTGCCAGCAGTTCAACAGGGGACAACTATGGCTACACCTTC
TRBV30,TRBJ2-2,NA,NA,CAWSVSRYTGELFF,TGTGCCTGGAGTGTGAGCAGGTACACCGGGGAGCTGTTTTTT
TRBV6-1,TRBJ2-7,TRBD1,NA,CASSGGGQGRISEQYF,TGTGCCAGCAGTGGGGGTGGACAGGGCAGGATTTCCGAGCAGTACTTC
TRBV6-1,TRBJ2-2,TRBD1,NA,CALRTGDTGELFF,TGTGCCCTCCGGACAGGGGACACCGGGGAGCTGTTTTTT
TRBV19,TRBJ1-1,NA,once,CASSISYVNTEAFF,TGTGCCAGTAGTATCTCGTATGTGAACACTGAAGCTTTCTTT
TRBV6-5,TRBJ1-1,TRBD1,NA,CASSQRTGDTEAFF,TGTGCCAGCAGCCAACGCACAGGGGACACTGAAGCTTTCTTT
TRBV4-1,TRBJ1-5,NA,NA,CASSQFLSQPQHF,TGCGCCAGCAGCCAATTTTTATCTCAGCCCCAGCATTTT
TRBV18,TRBJ1-1,TRBD1,NA,CASSPGQGNTEAFF,TGTGCCAGCTCGCCGGGACAGGGGAACACTGAAGCTTTCTTT
TRBV5-1,TRBJ1-1,NA,few,CASRTDALTEAFF,TGCGCCAGCCGGACTGACGCCCTCACTGAAGCTTTCTTT
TRBV6-1,TRBJ2-7,NA,NA,CASSVGLEQYF,TGTGCCAGCAGTGTCGGACTGGAGCAGTACTTC
TRBV5-1,TRBJ2-2,TRBD1,NA,CASSLGSLGTGRYTGELFF,TGCGCCAGCAGCTTGGGCAGCCTCGGGACAGGGAGGTACACCGGGGAGCTGTTTTTT
TRBV28,TRBJ2-7,TRBD2,NA,CASRSGGSFSYEQYF,TGTGCCAGCAGATCCGGGGGGAGTTTCTCCTACGAGCAGTACTTC
TRBV4-2,TRBJ2-1,NA,few,CASSQEVGGDDSYNEQFF,TGTGCCAGCAGCCAAGAGGTAGGCGGAGATGACTCCTACAATGAGCAGTTCTTC
TRBV18,TRBJ1-1,NA,NA,CASSPNLEAFF,TGTGCCAGCTCCCCAAATCTTGAAGCTTTCTTT
TRBV7-9,TRBJ2-3,TRBD2,NA,CASRGTSGRVTDTQYF,TGTGCCAGCAGGGGAACTAGCGGGAGGGTTACAGATACGCAGTATTTT
TRBV6-4,TRBJ2-1,TRBD2,NA,CASSDSGSGSVNEQFF,TGTGCCAGCAGTGACTCGGGTAGCGGGAGTGTCAATGAGCAGTTCTTC
TRBV2,TRBJ2-7,TRBD1,NA,CASTRLTGEGNEQYF,TGTGCCAGCACCCGATTGACAGGGGAAGGGAACGAGCAGTACTTC